These 31 T cell receptor beta chains share one sample of origin, sequenced in a study of Ad26.COV2.S vaccination and SARS-CoV-2 variants. Regarding treatment: roughly 20 received Ad26.COV2.S at low or high dose, single or two shots; about 5 received placebo; per-sample allocation not given. Sampling took place 63 days after the first vaccine or placebo injection. Assay: immunoSEQ multiplex PCR; the TCRdb copy retains only in-frame clones and omits some. Of 300,000 to 350,000 clones in the sample, about 86% were seen once. The sample in question was peripheral blood, obtained in a trial of Ad26.COV2.S vaccine versus placebo. Receptor source: a person aged 18-60 years who received the Ad26.COV2.S COVID-19 vaccine or a placebo.

This sequence joins TRBV19 and TRBJ1-2, with 8 bases lining up with TRBD1. Germline V gives CDR1 LNHDA, CDR2 SQIVND (reference sequence). This CDR3 contains 15 residues. V was clipped by 7 bases and J by 5 bases; unmatched bases: 12. The CDR3 protein is CASTMGQAQGYGYTF. CDR3 bases: TGTGCCAGTACCATGGGACAGGCTCAAGGGTATGGCTACACCTTC.

This clone was recorded once. Other DNA sequences in this sample translate to the same CDR3. The J gene is TRBJ1-6, the V gene TRBV12-3 or TRBV12-4, with 9 bases identical to TRBD1. V shed 5 bases, J shed 8 bases, and the junction held 1 base outside the gene matches. CDR3 size: 13 residues. The CDR3 is CASSRDRDSPLHF. For the CDR3, the DNA is TGTGCCAGCAGTCGGGACAGGGATTCACCCCTCCACTTT.

This clone occurred once. DNA of the CDR3: TGTGCCAGCAGCCATTTAGGGGGCGGTAGATCTGAAGCTTTCTTT. It translates to CASSHLGGGRSEAFF. The chain recombines TRBV7-3 with TRBJ1-1, with 7 positions matching TRBD1. Germline V gene sequence: CDR1 SGHTA, CDR2 FQGTGA. The CDR3 is 15 residues long. V lost 5 bases and J lost 6; bases outside the gene matches: 12.

This clone was observed a handful of times. This rearrangement joins TRBV19 to TRBJ1-2, with D uncertain. The CDR3 loop spans 16 amino acids. The ends were cut back, 8 bases at V and 2 bases at J, with 21 bases in the middle. Germline values: CDR1 LNHDA, CDR2 SQIVND (reference sequence). The CDR3 bases are TGTGCCAGTTCTCGTAGGAATGTGGGAGAAAACTATGGCTACACCTTC. Protein sequence: CASSRRNVGENYGYTF. The full variable domain, completed using reference TRBV19 and TRBJ1-2, is DGGITQSPKYLFRKEGQNVTLSCEQNLNHDAMYWYRQDPGQGLRLIYYSQIVNDFQKGDIAEGYSVSREKKESFPLTVTSAQKNPTAFYLCASSRRNVGENYGYTFGSGTRLTVV.

The rearrangement uses TRBV27 and TRBJ1-2; TRBD1 might be the D (5 bases). The ends were cut back, 8 bases at V and 6 bases at J, with 19 bases in the middle. The germline gives CDR1 MNHEY, CDR2 SMNVEV (reference sequence). The CDR3 runs to 14 residues. CDR3 DNA: TGTGCCAGCTCCCTTGGGGGGAGGGTTAATGGCTACACCTTC. Translating gives CASSLGGRVNGYTF.

The chain links TRBV6-5 to TRBJ1-4; perhaps TRBD1 as D (5 bases). The V end was cut by 8 bases, the J end by 7 bases, with 14 bases between. There are 13 residues in the CDR3. The germline CDR1 and CDR2 sequences are MNHEY and SVGAGI. CDR3 sequence: CASRPGGGEKLFF. The CDR3 DNA is TGTGCCAGCCGTCCGGGGGGGGGTGAAAAACTGTTTTTT.

CDR3 coding DNA: TGTGCCAGCAGTCTAGCCGGGACAGGGACACACGAGCAGTACTTC. This encodes CASSLAGTGTHEQYF. V usage is TRBV28 and J usage is TRBJ2-7; 9 bases are a match to TRBD1. The CDR3 totals 15 residues. Per germline, CDR1 MDHEN and CDR2 SYDVKM. V dropped 5 bases and J dropped 5; count of bases not matched to a gene: 10.

The chain is built from TRBV6-1 and TRBJ2-5; 13 bases match TRBD2. CDR1 and CDR2 from the germline V gene are MNHNS and SASEGT. The CDR3 length is 18 residues. V lost 4 bases to trimming and J lost 1 base; unmatched junction nucleotides: 9. The DNA for the CDR3 is TGTGCCAGCAGTGCGGGACTAGCGGGGTGGGTTCGCCAAGAGACCCAGTACTTC. Translation gives CASSAGLAGWVRQETQYF.

The CDR3 spells CASSSTGGGYEQYF. The CDR3 coding sequence is TGCGCCAGCAGCTCTACAGGGGGGGGCTACGAGCAGTACTTC. The V and J genes are TRBV5-1 and TRBJ2-7; D possibly corresponds to TRBD1 (8 bases). CDR3 size: 14 residues. V lost 3 bases to trimming and J lost 3 bases, with 13 bases between them. CDR1 and CDR2 from the germline V gene are SGHRS and YFSETQ.

This clone was seen more than once but under ten times. J is TRBJ1-2 and V is TRBV3-1 (or the pseudogene TRBV3-2); 7 nucleotides align to TRBD1. The CDR3 totals 13 residues. The J segment lost 5 bases and the V segment lost 1 base, leaving 1 base of the junction unmatched. Germline values: CDR1 LGHDT, CDR2 YNNKEL (reference sequence). The DNA of the CDR3 is TGTGCCAGCAGCCAAGTACAGGGGTATGGCTACACCTTC. This encodes CASSQVQGYGYTF.

The chain's CDR3 is CASSSFRGSYNEQFF. In DNA, the CDR3 is TGTGCCAGCAGCTCATTCAGGGGCTCCTACAATGAGCAGTTCTTC. The chain is built from TRBV7-6 and TRBJ2-1, with a weak D call TRBD1 (6 bases). This CDR3 spans 15 amino acids. CDR1 is SGHVS and CDR2 is FNYEAQ in the germline V gene. Trimming took 4 bases from V and 0 from J, leaving 10 bases between them. The entire variable domain, with the rest obtained from reference TRBV7-6 and TRBJ2-1, is as follows: GAGVSQSPRYKVTKRGQDVALRCDPISGHVSLYWYRQALGQGPEFLTYFNYEAQQDKSGLPNDRFSAERPEGSISTLTIQRTEQRDSAMYRCASSSFRGSYNEQFFGPGTRLTVL.

The chain recombines TRBV2 with TRBJ1-5; D is possibly TRBD1 (5 bases). The germline V and J ends were trimmed by 3 bases and 6 bases, with 15 bases remaining between them. The CDR3 consists of 15 residues. Looked up from germline, CDR1 is SNHLY and CDR2 is FYNNEI. This CDR3 reads CASSEDTLGTQPQHF. CDR3 DNA: TGTGCCAGCAGTGAGGACACCCTAGGCACTCAGCCCCAGCATTTT.

This clone was seen more than once but under ten times. V usage is TRBV11-2 and J usage is TRBJ1-6; D is ambiguous. CDR3 length: 16 residues. V was shortened by 6 bases and J by 8 bases, with 20 bases between the two germline ends. Germline assignment: CDR1 SGHAT and CDR2 FQNNGV. The DNA for the CDR3 is TGTGCCAGCAGGGCTCCAACCAGTAGAACGGATTCACCCCTCCACTTT. This codes for CASRAPTSRTDSPLHF. Full variable domain (remainder filled in from reference TRBV11-2 and TRBJ1-6): EAGVAQSPRYKIIEKRQSVAFWCNPISGHATLYWYQQILGQGPKLLIQFQNNGVVDDSQLPKDRFSAERLKGVDSTLKIQPAKLEDSAVYLCASRAPTSRTDSPLHFGNGTRLTVT.

The gene calls are TRBV18 and TRBJ2-1; TRBD2 aligns across 13 bases. With 3 bases clipped from V and 8 bases from J, the junction kept 4 bases outside the gene matches. The germline V gene has CDR1 KGHSH and CDR2 LQKENI. The CDR3 is 15 residues long. CDR3 nucleotides: TGTGCCAGCTCACCTACTAGCGGGGGGGCGGATGAGCAGTTCTTC. Amino acid sequence: CASSPTSGGADEQFF.

V and J are TRBV5-4 and TRBJ2-3, with 8 positions matching TRBD1. The CDR3 contains 15 residues. CDR1 SGHNT and CDR2 YYREEE come from the germline V gene (reference sequence). V was clipped by 3 bases and J by 4 bases; unmatched bases: 7. The CDR3 protein is CASSSDRGRADTQYF. CDR3 DNA: TGTGCCAGCAGCTCCGACAGGGGAAGGGCAGATACGCAGTATTTT.

The genes are TRBV27 and TRBJ2-7, with no clear D. CDR3 length: 13 amino acids. Germline V CDR1 and CDR2: MNHEY, SMNVEV (reference sequence). V was pared by 1 base and J by 7 bases, with 11 bases between. This chain's CDR3 is CASSLYHPREQYF. The CDR3 DNA reads as TGTGCCAGCAGTTTATATCACCCAAGGGAGCAGTACTTC.

The chain joins TRBV19 to TRBJ2-7; D perhaps matches TRBD1 (5 bases). CDR1 is LNHDA, CDR2 SQIVND, per germline (reference sequence). The V end was cut by 4 bases, the J end by 3 bases, with 10 bases between. The CDR3 is made up of 13 amino acids. DNA for the CDR3: TGTGCCAGTAGTAGAAGACAGAGCTACGAGCAGTACTTC. It encodes CASSRRQSYEQYF.

The chain joins TRBV30 to TRBJ1-1; D call uncertain. The germline gives CDR1 GTSNPN, CDR2 SVGIG (reference sequence). CDR3 length: 11 amino acids. Between the trimmed V and J ends, which lost 0 bases and 10 bases, there was a span of 9 bases. The CDR3 DNA sequence: TGTGCCTGGAGTGTACTGTCGGGAGCTTTCTTT. Protein product: CAWSVLSGAFF.

As regards this clone: The same CDR3 arises from other DNA sequences in this sample as well. The chain recombines TRBV7-2 with TRBJ1-2, with TRBD1 identical over 8 bases. The V gene's germline CDR1 is SGHTA and CDR2 FQGNSA. V gave up 5 bases and J gave up 4 bases; unmatched junction bases: 9. This CDR3 contains 15 residues. The CDR3 sequence: CASSPDRGQGYGYTF. The CDR3 coding sequence is TGTGCCAGCAGCCCAGACAGGGGTCAAGGCTATGGCTACACCTTC.

V and J are TRBV21-1 and TRBJ1-5. TRBV21-1 represents a pseudogene. This CDR3 comprises 14 residues. The CDR3, as DNA: TGTGCCAGCACCCCCGGGACTCCGGGACAGCCCCAGCATTTT. Encoded protein: CASTPGTPGQPQHF.

Only a few counts were recorded for this clone. V is TRBV30 and J is TRBJ1-2, with 12 bases identical to TRBD1. The CDR3 loop spans 13 amino acids. J was trimmed by 7 bases and V by 7 bases; bases with no gene match: 7. Germline CDR1 and CDR2: GTSNPN and SVGIG (reference sequence). For the CDR3, the DNA is TGTGCCTCCGAGGGACAGGGGGCGCTTGGCTACACCTTC. Amino acid sequence: CASEGQGALGYTF.

The table lists this clone with many counts. This CDR3 is CASSLDSPDTQYF. The DNA of the CDR3 is TGTGCCAGCAGCCTGGATAGTCCAGATACGCAGTATTTT. The rearrangement uses TRBV11-3 and TRBJ2-3; D unclear. Germline V gene data show CDR1 as SGHNT and CDR2 as YENEEA. The CDR3 runs 13 residues. The V and J ends lost 5 bases and 4 bases respectively, with 10 bases between them.

The chain combines TRBV5-1 with TRBJ2-7; 11 positions agree with TRBD1. Per the germline V gene, CDR1 is SGHRS and CDR2 is YFSETQ. Trimming removed 8 bases from V and 2 bases from J; junction bases left unmatched: 6. The CDR3 totals 14 residues. The CDR3 DNA reads TGCGCCAGTACCGGGACAGGGGGGCCCTACGAGCAGTACTTC. As protein: CASTGTGGPYEQYF.

This clone has just a few counts. The chain links TRBV9 to TRBJ2-1, with TRBD2 matching over 7 bases. The CDR3 has 14 amino acids. Per the germline V gene, CDR1 is SGDLS and CDR2 is YYNGEE. Trimming cost V 3 bases and J 4 bases; bases outside gene matches: 4. The CDR3 protein is CASSDRDYYNEQFF. CDR3 nucleotide sequence: TGTGCCAGCAGCGATCGGGACTATTACAATGAGCAGTTCTTC.

V gene TRBV27 combines with J gene TRBJ2-1, with TRBD2 matching 11 bases. Germline V gene data show CDR1 as MNHEY and CDR2 as SMNVEV (reference sequence). This CDR3 has 16 residues. The V and J ends lost 3 bases and 8 bases, in that order; junction bases with no gene match: 9. The CDR3, as DNA: TGTGCCAGCAGTTTTCTTAGCGGGGGGGCCTCCGATGAGCAGTTCTTC. Translating gives CASSFLSGGASDEQFF.

This clone was seen a single time. The CDR3 loop reads CASSTRRAASYEQYF. As DNA, the CDR3 is TGTGCCAGTAGTACCCGCAGGGCAGCCTCCTACGAGCAGTACTTC. The chain is built from TRBV19 and TRBJ2-7, with a weak D call TRBD1 (5 bases). V lost 4 bases and J 0 bases, leaving 13 bases between the germline ends. The CDR3 consists of 15 residues. Germline CDR1 and CDR2: LNHDA and SQIVND (reference sequence).

The count of this clone is one. The J gene is TRBJ1-2, the V gene TRBV4-1; 9 bases map to TRBD1. J gave up 3 bases and V 3 bases, and 5 bases lay outside the gene matches. Germline CDR1 and CDR2: MGHRA and YSYEKL. The CDR3 contains 15 residues. The DNA for the CDR3 is TGCGCCAGCAGCCACACACAGGGGGCGCACTATGGCTACACCTTC. Its protein product is CASSHTQGAHYGYTF.

The rearrangement links TRBV3-1 (or the pseudogene TRBV3-2) to TRBJ2-2, with D possibly matching TRBD1 (5 bases). Germline V CDR1 and CDR2: LGHDT, YNNKEL (reference sequence). The CDR3 covers 15 residues. The V end was cut by 3 bases, the J end by 2 bases, with 10 bases between. The CDR3 loop reads CASSQGLGNTGELFF. For the CDR3, the DNA is TGTGCCAGCAGCCAGGGGCTAGGAAACACCGGGGAGCTGTTTTTT.

This chain joins TRBV9 and TRBJ2-3; 8 bases agree with TRBD2. The length of the CDR3 is 16 residues. The V and J ends lost 4 bases and 1 base, in that order; junction bases with no gene match: 8. Germline V gene lookup returns CDR1 SGDLS and CDR2 YYNGEE. The CDR3 is CASSSGRRGGTDTQYF. CDR3 DNA sequence: TGTGCCAGCAGCTCCGGCAGGCGGGGGGGCACAGATACGCAGTATTTT.

The chain couples TRBV6-5 to TRBJ2-7; D not certain. Germline CDR1 is MNHEY and CDR2 is SVGAGI. The germline V and J ends were trimmed by 6 bases and 0 bases, with 12 bases remaining between them. This CDR3 contains 14 residues. The CDR3 DNA reads TGTGCCAGCAGGATTCACGTTAGCTCCTACGAGCAGTACTTC. Its translation: CASRIHVSSYEQYF.

V gene TRBV2 combines with J gene TRBJ1-4, with D tentatively TRBD1 (6 bases). V lost 3 bases and J 0 bases, leaving 8 bases between the germline ends. The germline V gene has CDR1 SNHLY and CDR2 FYNNEI. The CDR3 length is 15 residues. This chain's CDR3 is CASSDRGSTNEKLFF. The CDR3, as DNA: TGTGCCAGCAGTGACAGGGGATCAACTAATGAAAAACTGTTTTTT.